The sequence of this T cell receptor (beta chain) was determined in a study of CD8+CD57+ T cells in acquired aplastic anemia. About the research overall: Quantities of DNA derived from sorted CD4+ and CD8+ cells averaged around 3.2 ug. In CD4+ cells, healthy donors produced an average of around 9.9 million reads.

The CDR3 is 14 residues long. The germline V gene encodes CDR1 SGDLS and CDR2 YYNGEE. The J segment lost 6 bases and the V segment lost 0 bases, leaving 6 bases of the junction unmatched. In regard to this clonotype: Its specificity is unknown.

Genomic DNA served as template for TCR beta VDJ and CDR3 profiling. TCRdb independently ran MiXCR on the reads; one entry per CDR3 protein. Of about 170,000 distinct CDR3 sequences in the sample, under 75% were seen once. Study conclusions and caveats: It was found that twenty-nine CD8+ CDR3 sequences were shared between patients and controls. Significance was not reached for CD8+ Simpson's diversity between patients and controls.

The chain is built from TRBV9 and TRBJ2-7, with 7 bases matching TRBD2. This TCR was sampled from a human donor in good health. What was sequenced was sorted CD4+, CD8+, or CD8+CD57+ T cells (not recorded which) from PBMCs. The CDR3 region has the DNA TGTGCCAGCAGCGTAGTAGGGGAGGGAGGCGAGCAGTACTTC. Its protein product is CASSVVGEGGEQYF.